This TCR beta chain was found in a study of T cells in Graves' hyperthyroidism and ophthalmopathy. RNA transcripts gave rise to amplified TCR beta CDR3 regions. The HTBI primer set served for first-round RT-PCR of the TCR CDR3. TCRdb recomputed calls from the multiplex PCR reads with MiXCR, one row per CDR3 protein. The sample records approximately 870,000 distinct CDR3 sequences, approximately 40% being singletons. Note on this clonotype: Antigen: not known.

Stable disease denoted Graves' hyperthyroidism without ophthalmopathy progression within 18 months. PBMCs stemmed from about 9.7 ml fresh peripheral blood. General study findings and limits: Most expanded thyroid clonotypes above 0.001 recurred in blood.

The sequenced material came from blood. The source is a man between 18 and 29 years old with Graves' hyperthyroidism.

The CDR3 region has the DNA TGTGCCATCAGTGAGTCACAGGGCAATCAGCCCCAGCATTTT. It yields the protein CAISESQGNQPQHF. V is TRBV10-3 and J is TRBJ1-5; a possible D gene is TRBD1 (5 bases). This CDR3 region has 14 residues. Germline V lookup: CDR1 ENHRY, CDR2 SYGVKD. Trimming stripped 0 bases from V and 2 bases from J, with 5 bases between.